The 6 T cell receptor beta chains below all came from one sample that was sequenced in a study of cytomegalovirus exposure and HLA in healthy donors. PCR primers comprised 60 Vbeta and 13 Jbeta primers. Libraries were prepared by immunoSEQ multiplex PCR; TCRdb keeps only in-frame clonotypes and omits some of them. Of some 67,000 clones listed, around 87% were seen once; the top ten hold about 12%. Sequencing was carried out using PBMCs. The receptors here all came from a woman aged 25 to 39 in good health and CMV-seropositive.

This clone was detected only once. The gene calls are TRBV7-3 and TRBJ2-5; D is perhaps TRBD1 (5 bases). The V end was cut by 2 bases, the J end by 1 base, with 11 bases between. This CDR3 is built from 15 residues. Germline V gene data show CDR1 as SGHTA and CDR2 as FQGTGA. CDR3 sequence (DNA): TGTGCCAGCAGCTTAGGGGCTACCCCCCAAGAGACCCAGTACTTC. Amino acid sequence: CASSLGATPQETQYF.

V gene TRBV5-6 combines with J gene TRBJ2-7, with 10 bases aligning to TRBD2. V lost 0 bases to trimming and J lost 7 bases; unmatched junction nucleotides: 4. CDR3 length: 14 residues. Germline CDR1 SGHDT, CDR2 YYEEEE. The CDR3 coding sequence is TGTGCCAGCAGCTTGGGACTAGCGGGTGGGGAGCAGTACTTC. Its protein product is CASSLGLAGGEQYF.

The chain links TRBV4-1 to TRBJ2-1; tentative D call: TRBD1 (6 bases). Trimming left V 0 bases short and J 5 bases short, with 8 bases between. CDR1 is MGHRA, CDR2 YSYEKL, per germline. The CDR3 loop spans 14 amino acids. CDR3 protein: CASSQDAGDNEQFF. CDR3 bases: TGCGCCAGCAGCCAAGATGCAGGGGACAATGAGCAGTTCTTC.

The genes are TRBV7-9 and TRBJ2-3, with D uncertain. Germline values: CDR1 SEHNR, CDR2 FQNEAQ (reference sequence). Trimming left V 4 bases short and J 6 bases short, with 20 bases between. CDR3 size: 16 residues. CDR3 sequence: CASSSSYLLVTDTQYF. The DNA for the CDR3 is TGTGCCAGCAGCTCCAGTTATCTCCTAGTAACGGATACGCAGTATTTT.

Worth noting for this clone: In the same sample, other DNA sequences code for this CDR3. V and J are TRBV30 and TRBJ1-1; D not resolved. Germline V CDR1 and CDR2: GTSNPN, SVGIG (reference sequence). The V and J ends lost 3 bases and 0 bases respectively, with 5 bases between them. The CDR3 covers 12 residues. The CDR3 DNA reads TGTGCCTGGAGCCGAGTGAACACTGAAGCTTTCTTT. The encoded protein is CAWSRVNTEAFF.

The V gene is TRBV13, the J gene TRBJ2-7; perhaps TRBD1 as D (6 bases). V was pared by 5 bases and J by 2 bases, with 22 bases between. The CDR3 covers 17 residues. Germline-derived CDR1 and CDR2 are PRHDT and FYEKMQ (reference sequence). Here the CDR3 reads CASSLQVGPGTTYEQYF. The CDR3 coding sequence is TGTGCCAGCAGCCTGCAGGTCGGTCCAGGGACAACCTACGAGCAGTACTTC. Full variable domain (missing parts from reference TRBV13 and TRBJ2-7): AAGVIQSPRHLIKEKRETATLKCYPIPRHDTVYWYQQGPGQDPQFLISFYEKMQSDKGSIPDRFSAQQFSDYHSELNMSSLELGDSALYFCASSLQVGPGTTYEQYFGPGTRLTVT.